This TCR beta chain was sequenced for a study of T-cell reconstitution after alpha-beta-depleted transplantation in children. Note on this clonotype: Its antigen is not identified.

This CDR3 is 15 amino acids long. Trimming removed 4 bases from V and 4 bases from J, with 15 bases in between. CDR1 is SGHKS, CDR2 YYEKEE, per germline (reference sequence). Unique molecular identifiers were used in preparing the TCRbeta library. TCRdb re-derived calls from the PCR reads in MiXCR, one entry per CDR3 protein. Of approximately 500,000 distinct CDR3 sequences detected, over 20% appear once; the ten largest clones hold less than 40%. Overall study results and limits: There were reportedly several hundred expanded graft clones from which alpha-beta T cells came about two months after transplant.

The input for sequencing was PBMCs, taken before TCRalphabeta/CD19-depleted stem cell transplant. This TCR came from a boy in the first two years of life with Wiskott-Aldrich syndrome, due to receive a stem cell transplant. The chain uses TRBV5-5 and TRBJ1-5; unclear D gene. Here the CDR3 DNA reads TGTGCCAGCAGCGTTTTAGACGGACCAAATCAGCCCCAGCATTTT. This translates into CASSVLDGPNQPQHF.